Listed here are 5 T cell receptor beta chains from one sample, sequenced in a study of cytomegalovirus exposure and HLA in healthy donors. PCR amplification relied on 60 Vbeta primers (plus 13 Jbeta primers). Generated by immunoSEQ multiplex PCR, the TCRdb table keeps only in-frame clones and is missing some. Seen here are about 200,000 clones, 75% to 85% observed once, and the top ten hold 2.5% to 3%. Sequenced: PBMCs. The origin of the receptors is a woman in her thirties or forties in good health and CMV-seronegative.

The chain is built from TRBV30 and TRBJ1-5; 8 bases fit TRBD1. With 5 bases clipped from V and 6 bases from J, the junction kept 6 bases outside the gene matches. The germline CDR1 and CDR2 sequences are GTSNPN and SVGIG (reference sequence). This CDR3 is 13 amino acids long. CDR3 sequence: CAWAPGGPQPQHF. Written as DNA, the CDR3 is TGTGCCTGGGCGCCAGGGGGCCCTCAGCCCCAGCATTTT.

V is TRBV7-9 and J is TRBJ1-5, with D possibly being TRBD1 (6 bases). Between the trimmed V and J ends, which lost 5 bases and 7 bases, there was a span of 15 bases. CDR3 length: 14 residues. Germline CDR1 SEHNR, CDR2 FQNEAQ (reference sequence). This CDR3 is CASSTGTPTQPQHF. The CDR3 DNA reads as TGTGCCAGCAGCACCGGGACACCGACCCAGCCCCAGCATTTT.

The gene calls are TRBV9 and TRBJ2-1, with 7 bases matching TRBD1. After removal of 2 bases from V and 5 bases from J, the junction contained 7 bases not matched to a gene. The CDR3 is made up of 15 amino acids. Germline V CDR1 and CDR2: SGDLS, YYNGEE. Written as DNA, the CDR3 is TGTGCCAGCAGCGTCGCGACAGGGCACCACAATGAGCAGTTCTTC. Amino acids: CASSVATGHHNEQFF.

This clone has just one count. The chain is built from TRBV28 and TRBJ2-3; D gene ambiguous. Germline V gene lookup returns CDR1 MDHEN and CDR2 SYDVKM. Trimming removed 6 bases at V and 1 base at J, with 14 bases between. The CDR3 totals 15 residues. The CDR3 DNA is TGTGCCAGCAGCTCGGGTGGTTCGGGCACAGATACGCAGTATTTT. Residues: CASSSGGSGTDTQYF.

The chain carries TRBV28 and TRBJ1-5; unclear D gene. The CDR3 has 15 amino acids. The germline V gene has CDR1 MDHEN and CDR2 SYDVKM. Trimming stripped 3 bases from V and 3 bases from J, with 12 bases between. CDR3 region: CASSFLSPVNQPQHF. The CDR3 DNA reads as TGTGCCAGCAGTTTCCTATCCCCGGTCAATCAGCCCCAGCATTTT. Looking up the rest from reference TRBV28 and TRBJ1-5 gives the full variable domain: DVKVTQSSRYLVKRTGEKVFLECVQDMDHENMFWYRQDPGLGLRLIYFSYDVKMKEKGDIPEGYSVSREKKERFSLILESASTNQTSMYLCASSFLSPVNQPQHFGDGTRLSIL.